This T cell receptor (beta chain) was recorded in a study of T cell changes during pregnancy in multiple sclerosis. Here immunoSEQ multiplex PCR was the method, and the copy in TCRdb shows in-frame clones only, minus some. The data contain about 18,000 clones, 85% of them singletons. The CDR3 is made up of 11 amino acids. V shed 3 bases and J shed 3 bases, with 6 bases lying between them. The germline CDR1 and CDR2 sequences are DFQATT and SNEGSKA (reference sequence). The TCR sequence derives from a female donor with multiple sclerosis, enrolled in a pregnancy study. The sequencing used CD8+ T cells from peripheral blood mononuclear cells, collected after pregnancy. The rearrangement joins TRBV20-1 to TRBJ2-7; D might be TRBD1 (5 bases). Written as DNA, the CDR3 is TGCAGTGCTAGCGACAGCTACGAGCAGTACTTC. Its protein product is CSASDSYEQYF.